What follows are 29 T cell receptor beta chains derived from one specimen sequenced in a study of glioma-infiltrating T cells. TCR alpha and beta CDR3 regions were amplified from RNA using iRepertoire nested multiplex PCR. TCRdb reprocessed the multiplex PCR reads with MiXCR, giving one entry per CDR3 protein. There are some 160,000 distinct CDR3 sequences in the sample; more than 35% occur only once, and over 4% lies in the top ten. Sequenced: glioma tissue, nonneoplastic brain tissue, or PBMCs (not recorded which). The receptors shown here come from a human donor with low-grade glioma or glioblastoma, undergoing nonglioma brain surgery, or in good health (not recorded which).

The V call is TRBV19, the J call TRBJ1-1; D not resolved. The CDR3 length is 15 residues. V lost 2 bases and J 1 base, leaving 11 bases between the germline ends. Per germline, CDR1 LNHDA and CDR2 SQIVND (reference sequence). CDR3 coding DNA: TGTGCCAGTAGTATAATAGGATCCGGGAACACTGAAGCTTTCTTT. Its protein product is CASSIIGSGNTEAFF.

V gene TRBV10-3 combines with J gene TRBJ2-5; 11 nucleotides align to TRBD2. V gave up 6 bases and J gave up 2 bases; unmatched junction bases: 8. CDR3 size: 16 residues. The germline V gene has CDR1 ENHRY and CDR2 SYGVKD. The CDR3: CAISQTSGNEQETQYF. For the CDR3, the DNA is TGTGCCATCAGCCAGACTAGCGGGAACGAACAAGAGACCCAGTACTTC.

The rearrangement links TRBV18 to TRBJ1-5; the D is unclear. The CDR3 length is 15 residues. V gave up 1 base and J gave up 4 bases, with 11 bases separating them. Germline CDR1 KGHSH, CDR2 LQKENI. The chain's CDR3 is CASSPQAGVNQPQHF. The CDR3 nucleotides are TGTGCCAGCTCACCACAGGCAGGCGTTAATCAGCCCCAGCATTTT.

This clonotype appeared a few times. V usage is TRBV18 and J usage is TRBJ2-7; D perhaps matches TRBD2 (6 bases). The CDR3 extends over 16 amino acids. Looked up from germline, CDR1 is KGHSH and CDR2 is LQKENI. Trimming removed 3 bases at V and 0 bases at J, with 15 bases between. The chain's CDR3 is CASSPYSGPSSYEQYF. The CDR3 region has the DNA TGTGCCAGCTCACCCTATAGCGGACCCAGCTCCTACGAGCAGTACTTC.

This clonotype was seen repeatedly, ten times or more. This rearrangement joins TRBV19 to TRBJ2-3, with 8 bases aligning to TRBD1. This CDR3 is built from 14 residues. Per the germline V gene, CDR1 is LNHDA and CDR2 is SQIVND (reference sequence). Trimming took 5 bases from V and 5 from J; bases not matched to a gene: 6. Here the CDR3 DNA reads TGTGCCAGTAGTGTCAGGGGGCAGAGAGATACGCAGTATTTT. It encodes CASSVRGQRDTQYF.

As concerns this clonotype: Since a much larger clone is just one base distant, this may be a read error. The rearrangement uses TRBV7-6 and TRBJ2-7; D unclear. The CDR3 spans 13 residues. CDR1 is SGHVS and CDR2 is FNYEAQ in the germline V gene. The CDR3 is CACSYSKLGEQYF. Here the CDR3 DNA reads TGTGCCTGCAGCTACTCCAAGCTAGGCGAGCAGTACTTC.

This sequence joins TRBV4-1 and TRBJ2-1, with 10 bases that match TRBD2. V gave up 2 bases and J gave up 10 bases; unmatched junction bases: 8. This CDR3 has 15 amino acids. Germline values: CDR1 MGHRA, CDR2 YSYEKL. Written as DNA, the CDR3 is TGCGCCAGCAGCCAATGGACTAGCGGATCCTACGAGCAGTTCTTC. This gives the protein CASSQWTSGSYEQFF.

This clonotype occurred many times. The chain links TRBV20-1 to TRBJ2-5, with TRBD2 matching over 13 bases. CDR1 and CDR2 (germline): DFQATT, SNEGSKA (reference sequence). The CDR3 is 15 amino acids. The J segment lost 3 bases and the V segment lost 5 bases, leaving 6 bases of the junction unmatched. CDR3 residues: CSAPTLAGGKETQYF. CDR3 bases: TGCAGTGCTCCAACACTAGCGGGAGGGAAAGAGACCCAGTACTTC.

As regards this clonotype: A much larger clone lies a single base off, so this may be a read error. V and J are TRBV28 and TRBJ2-7; D possibly corresponds to TRBD1 (5 bases). In germline, CDR1 is MDHEN, CDR2 SYDVKM. CDR3 length: 14 amino acids. Trimming took off 8 bases at V and 2 bases at J, with 16 bases between the two ends. CDR3 DNA: TGTGCCAGCGGTTCTATAGGGGTCACCTACGAGCAGTACTTC. This codes for CASGSIGVTYEQYF.

With regard to this clonotype: A single base separates this from a much larger clone, so it may be a read error. The V gene is TRBV28, the J gene TRBJ2-7; D gene ambiguous. The CDR3 length is 13 residues. V was trimmed by 1 base and J by 9 bases, leaving 13 bases between them. Per the germline V gene, CDR1 is MDHEN and CDR2 is SYDVKM. CDR3 nucleotide sequence: TGTGCCAGCAGTTTATCAGGTTACAACGGGCAGTACTTC. Translation gives CASSLSGYNGQYF.

Comments on this clonotype: A much larger clone is a single base away; this may be a read error. The V gene is TRBV28, the J gene TRBJ2-1; D unclear. Germline V gene sequence: CDR1 MDHEN, CDR2 SYDVKM. The germline V and J ends were trimmed by 3 bases and 10 bases, with 13 bases remaining between them. This CDR3 contains 13 residues. CDR3 coding DNA: TGTGCCAGCAGTTTTGGCCGCTTGGGGGAGCAGTTCTTC. It is translated as CASSFGRLGEQFF.

As for this clonotype: A much bigger clone sits one base away, suggesting this may be a read error. This rearrangement joins TRBV11-2 to TRBJ2-3; 7 nucleotides agree with TRBD2. V lost 8 bases to trimming and J lost 0 bases; unmatched junction nucleotides: 11. Looked up from germline, CDR1 is SGHAT and CDR2 is FQNNGV. The CDR3 consists of 16 residues. For the CDR3, the DNA is TGTGCCAGCCGCCTAGCGGCGGCATATAGCACAGATACGCAGTATTTT. This translates into CASRLAAAYSTDTQYF.

With respect to this clonotype: A read error may explain this, as a much larger clone is one base away. The rearrangement uses TRBV7-6 and TRBJ1-1, with no clear D. This CDR3 is built from 14 residues. CDR1 is SGHVS, CDR2 FNYEAQ, per germline. CDR3 protein: CASSLVKQNTEALF. The CDR3 DNA reads as TGTGCCAGCAGCTTAGTTAAACAGAACACTGAAGCTTTATTT. Looking up the rest from reference TRBV7-6 and TRBJ1-1 gives the full variable domain: GAGVSQSPRYKVTKRGQDVALRCDPISGHVSLYWYRQALGQGPEFLTYFNYEAQQDKSGLPNDRFSAERPEGSISTLTIQRTEQRDSAMYRCASSLVKQNTEALFGQGTRLTVV.

Of note for this clonotype: Just one base apart from a much larger clone, this may be a read error. This chain joins TRBV28 and TRBJ1-6; D is uncertain. In germline, CDR1 is MDHEN, CDR2 SYDVKM. With 3 bases removed from V and 9 bases from J, the gap between germline ends came to 18 bases. The CDR3 has 16 residues. CDR3 coding DNA: TGTGCCAGCAGTTTTCGCCCAAAAAATGATGGTTCACCCCTCCACTTT. As protein: CASSFRPKNDGSPLHF.

Concerning this clonotype itself: A much larger clone lies a single base off, so this may be a read error. This chain uses TRBV6-6 with TRBJ2-7, with TRBD1 matching over 7 bases. The J segment lost 4 bases and the V segment lost 10 bases, leaving 13 bases of the junction unmatched. Germline V gives CDR1 MNHNY, CDR2 SVGAGI (reference sequence). The CDR3 contains 14 residues. The CDR3 region has the DNA TGTGCCACCGATGCCCTGGGACAGTCTTACGAGCAGTACTTC. This sequence encodes CATDALGQSYEQYF.

On this clonotype: A much larger clone lies one base from this, so it may be a read error. This chain uses TRBV20-1 with TRBJ1-4, with 7 positions matching TRBD1. Germline V gene lookup returns CDR1 DFQATT and CDR2 SNEGSKA (reference sequence). The length of the CDR3 is 13 residues. The CDR3 nucleotides read TGCAGTGCCGACGACAGGGAAGGAGAAAAAGTGTTTTTT. Translated, it gives CSADDREGEKVFF.

A remark on this clonotype: At one end the junction does not follow the germline gene, possibly because of a read error. The chain employs TRBV5-1 and TRBJ2-5; 14 nucleotides agree with TRBD2. Germline V gene sequence: CDR1 SGHRS, CDR2 YFSETQ. This CDR3 has 17 residues. CDR3 sequence (DNA): TGCGACAGCAGCTCGTCGGGACTAGCGGGAGAGCAAGAGACCCAGTACTTC. Protein: CDSSSSGLAGEQETQYF.

Note on this clonotype: Given a much more abundant clone one base away, this may be a read error. The gene calls are TRBV6-6 and TRBJ1-5; the match to TRBD1 covers 9 bases. Trimming removed 6 bases from V and 8 bases from J; junction bases left unmatched: 5. This CDR3 is built from 13 residues. The germline CDR1 and CDR2 sequences are MNHNY and SVGAGI (reference sequence). CDR3 residues: CASRGQGIKPQHF. The CDR3 DNA follows: TGTGCCAGCAGAGGACAGGGGATTAAGCCCCAGCATTTT.

This clonotype was seen many times. The chain employs TRBV24-1 and TRBJ1-2; no clear D gene. CDR1 is KGHDR and CDR2 is SFDVKD in the germline V gene. CDR3 length: 12 amino acids. Trimming stripped 2 bases from V and 4 bases from J, with 4 bases between. The CDR3 DNA reads as TGTGCCACCAGTGATTACGGCTATGGCTACACCTTC. It specifies CATSDYGYGYTF.

Regarding this clonotype: An end of the junction does not agree with germline; a read error may underlie this. The chain links TRBV7-2 to TRBJ1-1, with 9 bases aligning to TRBD1. The CDR3 has 14 residues. Germline V lookup: CDR1 SGHTA, CDR2 FQGNSA. CDR3 amino acids: CASSGQGMKTEALF. In DNA, the CDR3 is TGTGCCAGCTCAGGACAGGGGATGAAAACTGAAGCTTTATTT.

This clonotype came up a few times. V and J are TRBV28 and TRBJ2-7; unclear D gene. This CDR3 is built from 14 residues. CDR1 is MDHEN, CDR2 SYDVKM, per germline. V was trimmed by 7 bases and J by 4 bases, leaving 17 bases between them. Here the CDR3 DNA reads TGTGCCAGCACCCCCCCGGGCGGCCCGTACGAGCAGTACTTC. Protein product: CASTPPGGPYEQYF.

Concerning this clonotype: Possible read error: a much larger clone is one base away. The chain combines TRBV27 with TRBJ1-2, with a tentative D call TRBD1 (6 bases). Germline V gene sequence: CDR1 MNHEY, CDR2 SMNVEV (reference sequence). This CDR3 region has 14 residues. Written as DNA, the CDR3 is TGTGCCAGAAGTTCCGTCAGGGGCCGGGTTGGCTACACCTTC. The encoded protein is CARSSVRGRVGYTF.

Concerning this clonotype: Being one base from a much bigger clone, this may be a read error. The rearrangement links TRBV28 to TRBJ2-3; 8 nucleotides align to TRBD1. In germline, CDR1 is MDHEN, CDR2 SYDVKM. The length of the CDR3 is 18 residues. The CDR3 DNA reads TGTGCCAGCAGTACAATTCAAAGCCGGGACAGGATCACAGATACGCATTATTTT. This encodes CASSTIQSRDRITDTHYF. Variable domain in full (rest from reference TRBV28 and TRBJ2-3): DVKVTQSSRYLVKRTGEKVFLECVQDMDHENMFWYRQDPGLGLRLIYFSYDVKMKEKGDIPEGYSVSREKKERFSLILESASTNQTSMYLCASSTIQSRDRITDTHYFGPGTRLTVL.

Details on this clonotype: It may be a read error: a sequence one base away is much more abundant. This rearrangement joins TRBV28 to TRBJ1-3, with unresolved D. This CDR3 is built from 15 residues. Germline-derived CDR1 and CDR2 are MDHEN and SYDVKM. The CDR3 loop reads CASRRSTDIGHTIYF. In DNA, the CDR3 is TGTGCCAGCAGACGATCGACCGACATTGGACACACCATATATTTT.

The genes are TRBV7-9 and TRBJ2-4; D may be TRBD1 or TRBD2 (5 bases each). Trimming removed 8 bases from V and 8 bases from J, with 19 bases in between. Per germline, CDR1 SEHNR and CDR2 FQNEAQ (reference sequence). The CDR3 covers 14 residues. CDR3: CASGSGSVGDIQYF. The CDR3 bases are TGTGCCAGCGGCTCTGGTAGCGTGGGGGACATTCAGTACTTC. The full variable domain, with the rest looked up from reference TRBV7-9 and TRBJ2-4, is DTGVSQNPRHKITKRGQNVTFRCDPISEHNRLYWYRQTLGQGPEFLTYFQNEAQLEKSRLLSDRFSAERPKGSFSTLEIQRTEQGDSAMYLCASGSGSVGDIQYFGAGTRLSVL.

Notes on this clonotype: It may be a read error: a sequence one base away is much more abundant. The chain combines TRBV6-1 with TRBJ2-3, with 10 bases matching TRBD2. Germline V lookup: CDR1 MNHNS, CDR2 SASEGT. CDR3 length equals 17 residues. Trimming took 2 bases from V and 5 from J; bases not matched to a gene: 10. CDR3 coding DNA: TGTGCCAGCAGTGAATATAGACTAGCGGGTTACGAAGATACGCAGTATTTT. This translates into CASSEYRLAGYEDTQYF.

This clonotype was seen a handful of times. The V gene is TRBV20-1, the J gene TRBJ1-3; D remains unclear. Germline loops: CDR1 DFQATT, CDR2 SNEGSKA (reference sequence). This CDR3 has 16 residues. V dropped 6 bases and J dropped 0 bases, with 18 bases sitting between them. CDR3 amino acids: CSATPGGPFSGNTIYF. CDR3 sequence (DNA): TGCAGTGCAACCCCCGGAGGGCCCTTCTCTGGAAACACCATATATTTT.

The genes are TRBV2 and TRBJ2-7; 10 bases map to TRBD2. The ends lost 7 bases at V and 3 bases at J; junction bases unmatched: 12. Germline CDR1 SNHLY, CDR2 FYNNEI. The CDR3 totals 16 residues. The CDR3 DNA sequence: TGTGCCAGCACCAGCCCCCTAGCGGGAGCAAACTACGAGCAGTACTTC. Encoded protein: CASTSPLAGANYEQYF.

The rearrangement joins TRBV4-1 to TRBJ1-1; no reliable D call. The V gene lost 4 bases and the J gene lost 4 bases, with 13 bases spanning the gap. The CDR3 is 14 residues long. Germline-derived CDR1 and CDR2 are MGHRA and YSYEKL. The CDR3 sequence: CASSRVSAITEAFF. The CDR3 nucleotides are TGCGCCAGCAGCCGCGTCTCAGCGATCACTGAAGCTTTCTTT.